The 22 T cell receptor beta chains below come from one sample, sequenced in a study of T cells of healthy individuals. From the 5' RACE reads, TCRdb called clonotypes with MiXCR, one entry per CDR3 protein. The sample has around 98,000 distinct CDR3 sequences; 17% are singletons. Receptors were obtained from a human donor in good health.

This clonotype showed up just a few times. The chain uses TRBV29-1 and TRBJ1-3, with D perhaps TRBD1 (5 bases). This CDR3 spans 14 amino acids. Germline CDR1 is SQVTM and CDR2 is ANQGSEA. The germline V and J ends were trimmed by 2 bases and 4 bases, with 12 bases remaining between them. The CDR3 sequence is CSVEILAGGNTIYF. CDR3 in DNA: TGCAGCGTTGAAATTCTGGCAGGGGGAAACACCATATATTTT.

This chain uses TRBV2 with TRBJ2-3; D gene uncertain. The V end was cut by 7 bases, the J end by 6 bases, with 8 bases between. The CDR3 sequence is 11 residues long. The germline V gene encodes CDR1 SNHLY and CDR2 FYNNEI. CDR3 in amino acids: CASNREDTQYF. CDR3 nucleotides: TGTGCCAGCAACCGAGAGGATACGCAGTATTTT.

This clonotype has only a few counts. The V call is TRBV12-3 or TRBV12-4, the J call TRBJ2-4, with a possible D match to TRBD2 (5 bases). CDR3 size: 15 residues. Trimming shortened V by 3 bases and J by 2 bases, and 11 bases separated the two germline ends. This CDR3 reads CASSFAPGTKNIQYF. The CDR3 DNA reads TGTGCCAGCAGTTTTGCTCCGGGAACCAAAAACATTCAGTACTTC.

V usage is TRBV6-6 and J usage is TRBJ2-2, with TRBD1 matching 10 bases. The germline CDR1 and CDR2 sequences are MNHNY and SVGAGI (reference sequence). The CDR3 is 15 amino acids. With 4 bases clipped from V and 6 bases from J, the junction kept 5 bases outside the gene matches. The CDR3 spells CASSSRTGGPGELFF. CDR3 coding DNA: TGTGCCAGCAGTTCGAGGACAGGGGGACCCGGGGAGCTGTTTTTT.

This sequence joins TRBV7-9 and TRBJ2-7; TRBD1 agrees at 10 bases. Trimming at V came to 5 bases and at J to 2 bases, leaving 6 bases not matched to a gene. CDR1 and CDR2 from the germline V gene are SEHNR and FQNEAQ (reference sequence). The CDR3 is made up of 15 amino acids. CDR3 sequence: CASSLTGTGAYEQYF. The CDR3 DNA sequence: TGTGCCAGCAGCCTAACCGGGACAGGGGCCTACGAGCAGTACTTC.

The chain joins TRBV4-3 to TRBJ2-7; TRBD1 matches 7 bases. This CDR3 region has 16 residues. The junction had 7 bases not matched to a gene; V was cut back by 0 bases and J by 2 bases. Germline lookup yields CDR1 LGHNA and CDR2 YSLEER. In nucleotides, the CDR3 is TGCGCCAGCAGCCAAGATCGGAGGCAGGGGGCCTACGAGCAGTACTTC. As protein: CASSQDRRQGAYEQYF.

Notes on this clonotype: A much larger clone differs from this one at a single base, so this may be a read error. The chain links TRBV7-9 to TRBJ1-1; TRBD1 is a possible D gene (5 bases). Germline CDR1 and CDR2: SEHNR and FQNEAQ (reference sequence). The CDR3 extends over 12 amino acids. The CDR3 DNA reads TGTGTCAGCAGAGGGAGGGGCACTGAAGCTTTCTTT. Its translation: CVSRGRGTEAFF. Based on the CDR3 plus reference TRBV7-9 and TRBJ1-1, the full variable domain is DTGVSQNPRHKITKRGQNVTFRCDPISEHNRLYWYRQTLGQGPEFLTYFQNEAQLEKSRLLSDRFSAERPKGSFSTLEIQRTEQGDSAMYLCVSRGRGTEAFFGQGTRLTVV.

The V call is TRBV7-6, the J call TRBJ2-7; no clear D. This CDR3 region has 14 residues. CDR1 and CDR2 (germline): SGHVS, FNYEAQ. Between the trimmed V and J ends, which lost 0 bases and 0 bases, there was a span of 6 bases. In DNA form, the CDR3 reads TGTGCCAGCAGCTTAGCTGGACCCTCCTACGAGCAGTACTTC. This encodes CASSLAGPSYEQYF.

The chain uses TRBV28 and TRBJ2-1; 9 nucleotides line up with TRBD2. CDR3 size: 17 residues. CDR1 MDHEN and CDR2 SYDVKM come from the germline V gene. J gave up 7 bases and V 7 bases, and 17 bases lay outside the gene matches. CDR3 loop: CASTHPRSGRLRNEQFF. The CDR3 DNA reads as TGTGCCAGCACCCATCCCAGGAGCGGGAGGCTTAGGAATGAGCAGTTCTTC. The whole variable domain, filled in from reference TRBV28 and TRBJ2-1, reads DVKVTQSSRYLVKRTGEKVFLECVQDMDHENMFWYRQDPGLGLRLIYFSYDVKMKEKGDIPEGYSVSREKKERFSLILESASTNQTSMYLCASTHPRSGRLRNEQFFGPGTRLTVL.

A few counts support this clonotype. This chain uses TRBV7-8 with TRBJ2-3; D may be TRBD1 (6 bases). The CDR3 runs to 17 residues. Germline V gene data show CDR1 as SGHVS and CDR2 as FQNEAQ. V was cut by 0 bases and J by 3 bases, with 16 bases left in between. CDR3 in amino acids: CASSLATGRGGTDTQYF. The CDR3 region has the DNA TGTGCCAGCAGCTTAGCTACAGGGAGAGGAGGTACAGATACGCAGTATTTT. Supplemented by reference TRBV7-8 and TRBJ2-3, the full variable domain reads GAGVSQSPRYKVAKRGQDVALRCDPISGHVSLFWYQQALGQGPEFLTYFQNEAQLDKSGLPSDRFFAERPEGSVSTLKIQRTQQEDSAVYLCASSLATGRGGTDTQYFGPGTRLTVL.

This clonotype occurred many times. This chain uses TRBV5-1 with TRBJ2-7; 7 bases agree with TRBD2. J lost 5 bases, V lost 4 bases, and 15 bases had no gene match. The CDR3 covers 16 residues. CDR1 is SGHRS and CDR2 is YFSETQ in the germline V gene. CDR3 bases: TGCGCCAGCAGCGCGGGAAGCGGGGTTTTCCTTAACGAGCAGTACTTC. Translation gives CASSAGSGVFLNEQYF.

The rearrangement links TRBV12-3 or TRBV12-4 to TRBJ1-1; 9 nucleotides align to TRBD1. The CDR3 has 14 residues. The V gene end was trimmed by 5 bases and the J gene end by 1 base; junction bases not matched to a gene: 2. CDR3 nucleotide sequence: TGTGCCAGCAGTATGGGACAGGGGAACACTGAAGCTTTCTTT. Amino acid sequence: CASSMGQGNTEAFF.

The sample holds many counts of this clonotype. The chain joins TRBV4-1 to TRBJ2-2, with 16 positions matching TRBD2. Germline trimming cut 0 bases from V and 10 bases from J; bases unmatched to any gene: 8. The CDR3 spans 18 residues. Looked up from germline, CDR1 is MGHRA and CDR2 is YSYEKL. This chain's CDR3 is CASSQEQGLAGGPMELFF. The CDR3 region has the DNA TGCGCCAGCAGCCAAGAGCAGGGACTAGCGGGAGGGCCAATGGAGCTGTTTTTT.

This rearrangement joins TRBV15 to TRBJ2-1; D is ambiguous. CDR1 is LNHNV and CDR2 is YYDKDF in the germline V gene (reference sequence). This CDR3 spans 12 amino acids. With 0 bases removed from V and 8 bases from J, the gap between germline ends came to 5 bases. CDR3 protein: CATSRDFHEQFF. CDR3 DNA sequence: TGTGCCACCAGCAGAGATTTCCATGAGCAGTTCTTC.

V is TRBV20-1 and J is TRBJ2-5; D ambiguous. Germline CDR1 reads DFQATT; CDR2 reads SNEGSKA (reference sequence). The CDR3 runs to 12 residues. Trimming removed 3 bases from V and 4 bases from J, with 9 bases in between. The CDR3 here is CSARAGLETQYF. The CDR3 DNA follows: TGCAGTGCTAGGGCCGGGTTAGAGACCCAGTACTTC.

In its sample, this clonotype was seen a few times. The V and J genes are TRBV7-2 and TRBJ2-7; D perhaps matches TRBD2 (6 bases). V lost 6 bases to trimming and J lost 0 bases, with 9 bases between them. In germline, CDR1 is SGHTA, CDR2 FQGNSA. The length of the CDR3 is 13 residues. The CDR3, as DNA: TGTGCCAGCAGTCAACTAGCCTCCTACGAGCAGTACTTC. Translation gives CASSQLASYEQYF.

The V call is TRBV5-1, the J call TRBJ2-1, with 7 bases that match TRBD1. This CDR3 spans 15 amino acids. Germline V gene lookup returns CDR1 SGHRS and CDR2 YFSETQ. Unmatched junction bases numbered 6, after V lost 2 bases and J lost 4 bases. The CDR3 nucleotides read TGCGCCAGCAGCTTCGGACAGGCTACATACAATGAGCAGTTCTTC. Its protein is CASSFGQATYNEQFF. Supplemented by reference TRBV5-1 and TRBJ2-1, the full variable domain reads KAGVTQTPRYLIKTRGQQVTLSCSPISGHRSVSWYQQTPGQGLQFLFEYFSETQRNKGNFPGRFSGRQFSNSRSEMNVSTLELGDSALYLCASSFGQATYNEQFFGPGTRLTVL.

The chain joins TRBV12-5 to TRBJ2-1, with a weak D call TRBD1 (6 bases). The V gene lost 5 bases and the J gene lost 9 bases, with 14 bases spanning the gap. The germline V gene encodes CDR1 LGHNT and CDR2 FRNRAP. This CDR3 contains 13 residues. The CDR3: CASGRTGTSEQFF. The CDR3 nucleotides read TGTGCTAGTGGTCGAACAGGGACGAGTGAGCAGTTCTTC. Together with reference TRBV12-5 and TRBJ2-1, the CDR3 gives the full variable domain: DARVTQTPRHKVTEMGQEVTMRCQPILGHNTVFWYRQTMMQGLELLAYFRNRAPLDDSGMPKDRFSAEMPDATLATLKIQPSEPRDSAVYFCASGRTGTSEQFFGPGTRLTVL.

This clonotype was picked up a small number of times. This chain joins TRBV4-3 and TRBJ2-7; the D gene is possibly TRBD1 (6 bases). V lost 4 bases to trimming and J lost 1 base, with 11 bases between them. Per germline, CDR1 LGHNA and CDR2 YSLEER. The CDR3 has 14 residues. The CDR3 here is CASSPRQESYEQYF. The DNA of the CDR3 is TGCGCCAGCAGCCCCAGACAGGAATCCTACGAGCAGTACTTC.

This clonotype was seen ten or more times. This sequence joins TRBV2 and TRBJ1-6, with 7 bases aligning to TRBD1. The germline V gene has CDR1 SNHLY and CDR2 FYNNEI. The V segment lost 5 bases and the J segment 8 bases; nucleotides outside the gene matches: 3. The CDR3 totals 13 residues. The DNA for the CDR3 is TGTGCCAGCAGTCTTGACAGGGATTCACCCCTCCACTTT. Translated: CASSLDRDSPLHF. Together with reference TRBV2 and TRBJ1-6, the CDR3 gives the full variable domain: EPEVTQTPSHQVTQMGQEVILRCVPISNHLYFYWYRQILGQKVEFLVSFYNNEISEKSEIFDDQFSVERPDGSNFTLKIRSTKLEDSAMYFCASSLDRDSPLHFGNGTRLTVT.

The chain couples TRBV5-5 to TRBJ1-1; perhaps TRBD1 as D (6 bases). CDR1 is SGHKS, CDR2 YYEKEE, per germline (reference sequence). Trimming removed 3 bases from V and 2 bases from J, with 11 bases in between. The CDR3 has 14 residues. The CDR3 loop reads CASSSRGGNTEAFF. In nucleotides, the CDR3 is TGTGCCAGCAGCTCAAGGGGGGGCAACACTGAAGCTTTCTTT.

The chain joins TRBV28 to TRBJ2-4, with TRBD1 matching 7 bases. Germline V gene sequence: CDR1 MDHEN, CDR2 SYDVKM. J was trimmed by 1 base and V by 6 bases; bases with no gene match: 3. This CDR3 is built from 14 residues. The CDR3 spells CASRSTGAKNIQYF. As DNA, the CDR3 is TGTGCCAGCAGGTCGACAGGGGCCAAAAACATTCAGTACTTC.